A single sample is the source of the 30 T cell receptor beta chains below, sequenced in a study of T-cell memory formation after mild COVID-19. MiXCR, applied by TCRdb to the 5' RACE reads, yields one record per CDR3 protein. This sample has just under 550,000 distinct CDR3 sequences, with over 20% found just once. Source material: PBMCs or a T cell subset sorted from them (not recorded which). Every receptor here comes from an adult woman who had mild COVID-19 (a few samples of this study predate the infection). Cell type and time point are not known.

This clonotype was seen only a few times. The chain couples TRBV5-1 to TRBJ1-3; D is possibly TRBD1 (6 bases). The V gene lost 4 bases and the J gene lost 4 bases, with 18 bases spanning the gap. Germline-derived CDR1 and CDR2 are SGHRS and YFSETQ. This CDR3 has 16 amino acids. CDR3 DNA sequence: TGCGCCAGCAGCGAAGAAACGGGGGGCGCGGGAAACACCATATATTTT. It is translated as CASSEETGGAGNTIYF.

The chain recombines TRBV7-9 with TRBJ2-7, with 8 positions matching TRBD2. Trimming at V came to 0 bases and at J to 0 bases, leaving 10 bases not matched to a gene. Germline-derived CDR1 and CDR2 are SEHNR and FQNEAQ (reference sequence). The CDR3 has 18 amino acids. CDR3 in DNA: TGTGCCAGCAGCTTAGCCGAGACTAGCGTTCGGAGCTCCTACGAGCAGTACTTC. Protein: CASSLAETSVRSSYEQYF. Supplemented by reference TRBV7-9 and TRBJ2-7, the full variable domain reads DTGVSQNPRHKITKRGQNVTFRCDPISEHNRLYWYRQTLGQGPEFLTYFQNEAQLEKSRLLSDRFSAERPKGSFSTLEIQRTEQGDSAMYLCASSLAETSVRSSYEQYFGPGTRLTVT.

V usage is TRBV18 and J usage is TRBJ2-1; the match to TRBD2 covers 12 bases. V trimming: 3 bases; J trimming: 8 bases; junction bases outside the gene matches: 5. Germline CDR1 is KGHSH and CDR2 is LQKENI. The CDR3 is made up of 15 amino acids. CDR3 in DNA: TGTGCCAGCTCACCGGGACTAGCGGGTCCTTATGAGCAGTTCTTC. The encoded protein is CASSPGLAGPYEQFF.

This clonotype has a handful of counts. J is TRBJ2-2 and V is TRBV15; the D gene could be TRBD1 or TRBD2 (5 bases each). V lost 1 base, J lost 8 bases, and 14 bases lay in between. Germline V gene data show CDR1 as LNHNV and CDR2 as YYDKDF (reference sequence). The CDR3 has 15 residues. The CDR3: CATSRGRGEWGELFF. The CDR3 bases are TGTGCCACCAGCAGAGGACGAGGGGAATGGGGGGAGCTGTTTTTT.

There are a few counts of this clonotype. The chain carries TRBV6-1 and TRBJ2-7; TRBD1 or TRBD2 may be the D gene (5 bases each). V dropped 4 bases and J dropped 6 bases, with 16 bases sitting between them. The CDR3 spans 14 residues. Germline CDR1 and CDR2: MNHNS and SASEGT. The CDR3 region is CASSGVGQGAEQYF. The CDR3 nucleotides read TGTGCCAGCAGTGGAGTGGGGCAGGGAGCCGAGCAGTACTTC.

The genes are TRBV10-3 and TRBJ1-3; D remains ambiguous. Deletions cut 0 bases from V and 2 bases from J, with 11 bases between. The germline V gene has CDR1 ENHRY and CDR2 SYGVKD. CDR3 length: 16 residues. The CDR3 reads CAISESSGFAGNTIYF. CDR3 bases: TGTGCCATCAGTGAGTCGTCGGGGTTCGCTGGAAACACCATATATTTT.

This CDR3 is CASSSRTSDTQYF. The DNA of the CDR3 is TGTGCCAGCAGCTCCCGGACTTCAGATACGCAGTATTTT. V gene TRBV9 combines with J gene TRBJ2-3; D perhaps matches TRBD2 (5 bases). Trimming removed 4 bases from V and 4 bases from J, with 10 bases in between. The CDR3 has 13 residues. The V gene's germline CDR1 is SGDLS and CDR2 YYNGEE.

The chain links TRBV29-1 to TRBJ1-2, with no clear D. Germline CDR1 is SQVTM and CDR2 is ANQGSEA. The CDR3 spans 11 residues. With 3 bases removed from V and 7 bases from J, the gap between germline ends came to 9 bases. The CDR3, as DNA: TGCAGCGTTGACCCCGGCGCTGGCTACACCTTC. It specifies CSVDPGAGYTF. Complete variable domain (other parts from reference TRBV29-1 and TRBJ1-2): SAVISQKPSRDICQRGTSLTIQCQVDSQVTMMFWYRQQPGQSLTLIATANQGSEATYESGFVIDKFPISRPNLTFSTLTVSNMSPEDSSIYLCSVDPGAGYTFGSGTRLTVV.

This clonotype has only a few counts. The chain couples TRBV19 to TRBJ2-2; unclear D gene. Per germline, CDR1 LNHDA and CDR2 SQIVND (reference sequence). The CDR3 consists of 14 residues. V lost 3 bases and J lost 8, with 13 bases in between. The CDR3, as DNA: TGTGCCAGTAGTATTAATTCCGTACGAGGGGAGCTGTTTTTT. Its translation is CASSINSVRGELFF.

The rearrangement joins TRBV5-1 to TRBJ2-3; TRBD2 agrees at 9 bases. Germline lookup yields CDR1 SGHRS and CDR2 YFSETQ. V trimming: 5 bases; J trimming: 2 bases; junction bases outside the gene matches: 6. The CDR3 extends over 15 amino acids. The CDR3 loop is CASSYTSGSTDTQYF. In nucleotides, the CDR3 is TGCGCCAGCAGTTACACTAGCGGGTCCACAGATACGCAGTATTTT.

This clonotype has a handful of counts. This chain joins TRBV12-3 or TRBV12-4 and TRBJ1-2, with TRBD1 as a possible D gene (6 bases). Between the trimmed V and J ends, which lost 1 base and 5 bases, there was a span of 17 bases. The CDR3 is 16 residues long. The chain's CDR3 is CASSLGFLTGSYGYTF. CDR3 bases: TGTGCCAGCAGTTTAGGGTTCCTTACAGGGAGTTATGGCTACACCTTC.

V usage is TRBV5-5 and J usage is TRBJ2-5, with D possibly matching TRBD2 (5 bases). The length of the CDR3 is 17 residues. CDR1 SGHKS and CDR2 YYEKEE come from the germline V gene (reference sequence). Trimming stripped 0 bases from V and 7 bases from J, with 22 bases between. The CDR3 spells CASSLAGRSPEAGTQYF. In DNA, the CDR3 is TGTGCCAGCAGCTTGGCCGGTCGGAGCCCCGAGGCGGGGACCCAGTACTTC.

V usage is TRBV5-1 and J usage is TRBJ2-1, with 11 bases matching TRBD2. The CDR3 is 16 amino acids. Germline lookup yields CDR1 SGHRS and CDR2 YFSETQ. Unmatched junction bases numbered 9, after V lost 4 bases and J lost 6 bases. In DNA, the CDR3 is TGCGCCAGCAGCCCTTTACTAGCGGGAGCCGGCAATGAGCAGTTCTTC. This gives the protein CASSPLLAGAGNEQFF.

A note on this clonotype: An end of the junction differs from the germline gene, which may be a read error. The rearrangement links TRBV12-3 or TRBV12-4 to TRBJ1-3; D gene ambiguous. The CDR3 is 17 residues long. The CDR3: CASSLVVVVASANTIYF. In DNA form, the CDR3 reads TGTGCCAGCAGTTTAGTGGTGGTGGTGGCGTCTGCAAACACCATATATTTT.

The genes are TRBV10-3 and TRBJ2-5; TRBD1 aligns across 9 bases. This CDR3 contains 16 residues. After removal of 2 bases from V and 6 bases from J, the junction contained 10 bases not matched to a gene. The germline V gene has CDR1 ENHRY and CDR2 SYGVKD. The CDR3 sequence is CAISEPGQGLGKTQYF. DNA for the CDR3: TGTGCCATCAGTGAGCCGGGACAGGGATTGGGAAAGACCCAGTACTTC.

This chain links TRBV24-1 with TRBJ1-2; D is ambiguous. CDR3 length equals 14 residues. Looked up from germline, CDR1 is KGHDR and CDR2 is SFDVKD. Between the trimmed V and J ends, which lost 3 bases and 4 bases, there was a span of 11 bases. The CDR3 DNA sequence: TGTGCCACCAGTGATCCCGGGAGAAGCTATGGCTACACCTTC. It translates to CATSDPGRSYGYTF.

This chain connects TRBV14 to TRBJ2-5, with D tentatively TRBD1 (6 bases). Germline CDR1 is SGHDN and CDR2 is FVKESK. The CDR3 spans 15 residues. The V gene lost 4 bases and the J gene lost 5 bases, with 17 bases spanning the gap. Written as DNA, the CDR3 is TGTGCCAGCAGCCCTCGGGGCAGGGGCCGGGAGACCCAGTACTTC. Protein product: CASSPRGRGRETQYF.

This chain uses TRBV15 with TRBJ2-1, with 8 bases identical to TRBD2. Germline-derived CDR1 and CDR2 are LNHNV and YYDKDF (reference sequence). The J segment lost 4 bases and the V segment lost 0 bases, leaving 8 bases of the junction unmatched. The CDR3 sequence is 17 residues long. For the CDR3, the DNA is TGTGCCACCAGCAGAGAGTCTAGCGGGTTAATTTACAATGAGCAGTTCTTC. Translation gives CATSRESSGLIYNEQFF.

This clonotype was counted only a few times. The chain couples TRBV12-3 or TRBV12-4 to TRBJ2-3; 8 positions agree with TRBD2. Trimming cost V 4 bases and J 2 bases; bases outside gene matches: 8. The CDR3 is 16 residues long. CDR3: CASSYTRGAPTDTQYF. As DNA, the CDR3 is TGTGCCAGCAGTTATACGCGGGGGGCCCCCACAGATACGCAGTATTTT.

This clonotype has more than one count but fewer than ten. The chain has TRBV15 and TRBJ1-2; D gene uncertain. CDR1 LNHNV and CDR2 YYDKDF come from the germline V gene (reference sequence). This CDR3 is built from 12 residues. With 4 bases removed from V and 4 bases from J, the gap between germline ends came to 7 bases. In nucleotides, the CDR3 is TGTGCCACCAGCACAGAGGGCTATGGCTACACCTTC. Translation gives CATSTEGYGYTF.

V and J are TRBV27 and TRBJ1-3; 7 nucleotides line up with TRBD1. Germline values: CDR1 MNHEY, CDR2 SMNVEV (reference sequence). V gave up 6 bases and J gave up 4 bases; unmatched junction bases: 6. The CDR3 is 14 residues long. In DNA, the CDR3 is TGTGCCAGCAGCTCACAGGGGCACGGAAACACCATATATTTT. It encodes CASSSQGHGNTIYF.

This rearrangement joins TRBV20-1 to TRBJ1-1; unclear D gene. This CDR3 contains 12 residues. CDR1 and CDR2 (germline): DFQATT, SNEGSKA (reference sequence). V shed 1 base and J shed 6 bases, with 9 bases lying between them. This CDR3 is CSARAYEPEAFF. The CDR3 bases are TGCAGTGCTAGAGCCTACGAACCTGAAGCTTTCTTT.

The CDR3 loop is CASSLGHPMSQYF. The DNA of the CDR3 is TGTGCCAGCAGCTTAGGCCACCCGATGTCCCAGTACTTC. The chain employs TRBV11-2 and TRBJ2-5; D is uncertain. V lost 1 base and J lost 9, with 12 bases in between. Looked up from germline, CDR1 is SGHAT and CDR2 is FQNNGV. The CDR3 spans 13 residues.

This chain connects TRBV12-3 or TRBV12-4 to TRBJ2-1; D perhaps matches TRBD1 (6 bases). The V end lost 3 bases, the J end lost 0 bases, and 12 bases lay between the germline ends. The CDR3 loop spans 16 amino acids. For the CDR3, the DNA is TGTGCCAGCAGTTTTGGGGACACCTACTCCTACAATGAGCAGTTCTTC. This translates into CASSFGDTYSYNEQFF.

V gene TRBV2 combines with J gene TRBJ2-1; 8 bases map to TRBD2. Germline V gene lookup returns CDR1 SNHLY and CDR2 FYNNEI. The CDR3 covers 14 residues. V trimming: 7 bases; J trimming: 2 bases; junction bases outside the gene matches: 4. CDR3 DNA sequence: TGTGCCAGCATGGGACTAGGGGCCTACAATGAGCAGTTCTTC. The encoded protein is CASMGLGAYNEQFF.

This clonotype has only a few counts. V gene TRBV30 combines with J gene TRBJ2-7, with TRBD2 matching over 10 bases. The J segment lost 1 base and the V segment lost 3 bases, leaving 9 bases of the junction unmatched. The CDR3 loop spans 16 amino acids. CDR1 and CDR2 (germline): GTSNPN, SVGIG (reference sequence). The CDR3 region is CAWSGGRTSGSYEQYF. The CDR3 DNA sequence: TGTGCCTGGAGCGGGGGCCGGACTAGCGGATCCTACGAGCAGTACTTC.

This rearrangement joins TRBV5-4 to TRBJ2-3; 8 positions agree with TRBD2. V was clipped by 0 bases and J by 2 bases; unmatched bases: 2. This CDR3 comprises 15 residues. Germline CDR1 is SGHNT and CDR2 is YYREEE (reference sequence). CDR3 sequence reads: CASSLVLADTDTQYF. CDR3 in DNA: TGTGCCAGCAGCTTGGTACTAGCGGACACAGATACGCAGTATTTT.

The chain combines TRBV4-3 with TRBJ2-3; D is possibly TRBD2 (6 bases). The germline V gene has CDR1 LGHNA and CDR2 YSLEER. The CDR3 spans 16 residues. The V and J ends lost 2 bases and 1 base respectively, with 13 bases between them. CDR3 coding DNA: TGCGCCAGCAGCCAATTGAGGCGGGACCGCACAGATACGCAGTATTTT. Translation: CASSQLRRDRTDTQYF.

This clonotype was detected a few times. The rearrangement links TRBV6-6 to TRBJ1-6, with 11 nucleotides matching TRBD1. CDR1 and CDR2 (germline): MNHNY, SVGAGI (reference sequence). J gave up 10 bases and V 1 base, and 3 bases lay outside the gene matches. This CDR3 region has 15 residues. CDR3 loop: CASSYFGTGGSPLHF. The CDR3 DNA reads as TGTGCCAGCAGTTACTTCGGGACAGGGGGATCACCCCTCCACTTT.

The chain combines TRBV9 with TRBJ2-3, with TRBD1 identical over 10 bases. Losses at the gene ends were 3 bases for V and 3 bases for J; bases not matched to a gene: 7. CDR3 size: 16 residues. Germline CDR1 SGDLS, CDR2 YYNGEE. The CDR3 DNA is TGTGCCAGCAGCGACAACCGGGACAGGGGAACAGATACGCAGTATTTT. This sequence encodes CASSDNRDRGTDTQYF.